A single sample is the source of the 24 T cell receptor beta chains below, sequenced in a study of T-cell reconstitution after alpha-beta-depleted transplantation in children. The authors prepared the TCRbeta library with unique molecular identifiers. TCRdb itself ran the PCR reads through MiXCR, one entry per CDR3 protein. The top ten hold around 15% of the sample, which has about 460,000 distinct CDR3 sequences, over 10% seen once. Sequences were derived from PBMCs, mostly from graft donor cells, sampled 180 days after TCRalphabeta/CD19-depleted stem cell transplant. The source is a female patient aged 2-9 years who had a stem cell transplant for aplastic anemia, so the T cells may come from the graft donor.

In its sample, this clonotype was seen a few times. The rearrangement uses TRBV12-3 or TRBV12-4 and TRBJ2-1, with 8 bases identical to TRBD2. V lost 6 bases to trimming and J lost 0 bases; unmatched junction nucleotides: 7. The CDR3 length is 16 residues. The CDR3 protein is CASSRLALSSYNEQFF. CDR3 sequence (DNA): TGTGCCAGCAGCCGACTAGCGTTAAGCTCCTACAATGAGCAGTTCTTC.

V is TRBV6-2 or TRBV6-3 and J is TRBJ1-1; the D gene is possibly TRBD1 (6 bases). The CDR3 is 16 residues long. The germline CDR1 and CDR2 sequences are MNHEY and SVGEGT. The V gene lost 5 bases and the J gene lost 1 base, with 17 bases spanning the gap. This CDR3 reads CASSIPLWGQNTEAFF. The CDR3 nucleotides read TGTGCCAGCAGTATACCCCTCTGGGGGCAGAACACTGAAGCTTTCTTT.

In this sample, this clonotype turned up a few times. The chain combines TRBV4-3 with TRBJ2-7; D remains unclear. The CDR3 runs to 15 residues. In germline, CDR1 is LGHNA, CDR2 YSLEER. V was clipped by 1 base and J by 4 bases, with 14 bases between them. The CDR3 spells CASSQGLFAEYEQYF. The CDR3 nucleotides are TGCGCCAGCAGCCAAGGACTTTTCGCGGAATACGAGCAGTACTTC.

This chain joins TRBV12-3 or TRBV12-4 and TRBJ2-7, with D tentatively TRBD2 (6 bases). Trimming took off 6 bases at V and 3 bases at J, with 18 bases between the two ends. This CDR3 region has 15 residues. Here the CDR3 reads CASRRSGTDYYEQYF. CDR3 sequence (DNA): TGTGCCAGCAGACGTTCCGGGACGGACTACTACGAGCAGTACTTC.

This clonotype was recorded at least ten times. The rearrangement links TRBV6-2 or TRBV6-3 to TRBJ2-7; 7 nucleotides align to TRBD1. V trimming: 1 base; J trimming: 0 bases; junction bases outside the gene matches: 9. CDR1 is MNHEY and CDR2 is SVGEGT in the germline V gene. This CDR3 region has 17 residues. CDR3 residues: CASSYYPGTVGSYEQYV. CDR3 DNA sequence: TGTGCCAGCAGTTACTATCCGGGGACAGTCGGCTCCTACGAGCAGTACGTC.

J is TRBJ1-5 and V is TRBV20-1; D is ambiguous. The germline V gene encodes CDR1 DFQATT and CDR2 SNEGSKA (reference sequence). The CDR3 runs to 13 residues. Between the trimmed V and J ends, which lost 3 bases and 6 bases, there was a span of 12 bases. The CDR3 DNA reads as TGCAGTGCTAGGCTGGGAGGTACTCAGCCCCAGCATTTT. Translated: CSARLGGTQPQHF.

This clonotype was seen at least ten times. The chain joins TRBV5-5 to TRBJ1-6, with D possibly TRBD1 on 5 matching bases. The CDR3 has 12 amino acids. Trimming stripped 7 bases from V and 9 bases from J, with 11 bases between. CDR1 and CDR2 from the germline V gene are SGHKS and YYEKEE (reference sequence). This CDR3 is CASSRGSSPLHF. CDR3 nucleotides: TGTGCCAGCTCGAGGGGATCTTCACCCCTCCACTTT.

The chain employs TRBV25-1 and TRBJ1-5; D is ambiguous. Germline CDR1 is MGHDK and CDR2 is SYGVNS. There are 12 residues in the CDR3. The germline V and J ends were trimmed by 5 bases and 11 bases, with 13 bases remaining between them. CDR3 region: CASSSISGAQHF. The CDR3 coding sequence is TGTGCCAGCAGTTCCATCAGCGGGGCCCAGCATTTT.

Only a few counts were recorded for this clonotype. CDR3 nucleotide sequence: TGTGCCAGCTCCCAAAGGGGGGTCCTCTCCTACAATGAGCAGTTCTTC. It encodes CASSQRGVLSYNEQFF. The V call is TRBV18, the J call TRBJ2-1, with D perhaps being TRBD1 or TRBD2 (6 bases each). V was shortened by 6 bases and J by 0 bases, with 15 bases between the two germline ends. The CDR3 has 16 amino acids. From germline, CDR1 is KGHSH and CDR2 LQKENI.

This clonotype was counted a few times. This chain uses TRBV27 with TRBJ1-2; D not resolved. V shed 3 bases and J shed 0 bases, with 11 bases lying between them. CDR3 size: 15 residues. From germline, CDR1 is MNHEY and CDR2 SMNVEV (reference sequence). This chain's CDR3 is CASSFAGSTNYGYTF. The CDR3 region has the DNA TGTGCCAGCAGTTTCGCGGGGTCGACTAACTATGGCTACACCTTC.

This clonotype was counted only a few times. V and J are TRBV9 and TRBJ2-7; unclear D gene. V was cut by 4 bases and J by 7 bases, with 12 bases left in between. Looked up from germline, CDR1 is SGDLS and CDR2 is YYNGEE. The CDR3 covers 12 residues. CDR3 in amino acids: CASSPHIGEQYF. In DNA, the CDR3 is TGTGCCAGCAGCCCCCACATAGGGGAGCAGTACTTC.

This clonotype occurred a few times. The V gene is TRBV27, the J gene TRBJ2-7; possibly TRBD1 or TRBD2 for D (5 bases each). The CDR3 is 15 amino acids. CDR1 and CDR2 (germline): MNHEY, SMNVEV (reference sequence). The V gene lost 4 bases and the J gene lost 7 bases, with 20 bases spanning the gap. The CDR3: CASSSLPGSPGEQYF. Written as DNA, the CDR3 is TGTGCCAGCAGTTCCCTGCCGGGATCCCCAGGGGAGCAGTACTTC.

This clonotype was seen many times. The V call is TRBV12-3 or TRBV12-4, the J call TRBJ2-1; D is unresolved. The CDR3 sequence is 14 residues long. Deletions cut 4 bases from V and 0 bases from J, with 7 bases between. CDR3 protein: CASSYESSYNEQFF. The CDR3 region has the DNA TGTGCCAGCAGTTACGAGAGCTCCTACAATGAGCAGTTCTTC.

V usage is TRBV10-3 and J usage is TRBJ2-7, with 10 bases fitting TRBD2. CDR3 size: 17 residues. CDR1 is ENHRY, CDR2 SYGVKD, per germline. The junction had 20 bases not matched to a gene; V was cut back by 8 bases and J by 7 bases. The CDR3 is CAIPTAGTSVSRSEQYV. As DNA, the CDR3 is TGTGCCATCCCTACGGCAGGGACTAGCGTTTCCCGGAGTGAGCAGTACGTC.

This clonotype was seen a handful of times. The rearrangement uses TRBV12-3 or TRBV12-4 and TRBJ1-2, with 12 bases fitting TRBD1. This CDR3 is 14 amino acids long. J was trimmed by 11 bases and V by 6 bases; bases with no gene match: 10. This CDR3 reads CASRASRDRGQYTF. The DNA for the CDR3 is TGTGCCAGCAGGGCGTCGAGGGACAGGGGGCAGTACACCTTC.

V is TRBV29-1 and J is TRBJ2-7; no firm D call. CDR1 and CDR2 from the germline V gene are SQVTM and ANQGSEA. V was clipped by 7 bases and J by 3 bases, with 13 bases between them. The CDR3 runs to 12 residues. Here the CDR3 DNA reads TGCAGCGGCGCAACCTCTTTCTACGAGCAGTACTTC. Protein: CSGATSFYEQYF.

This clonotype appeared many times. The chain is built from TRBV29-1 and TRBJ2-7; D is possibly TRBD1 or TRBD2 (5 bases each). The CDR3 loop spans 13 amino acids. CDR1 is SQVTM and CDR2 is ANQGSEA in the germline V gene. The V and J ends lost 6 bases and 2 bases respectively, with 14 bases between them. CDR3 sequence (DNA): TGCAGCGTGAGCCCCCAGGGACCCTACGAGCAGTACTTC. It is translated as CSVSPQGPYEQYF.

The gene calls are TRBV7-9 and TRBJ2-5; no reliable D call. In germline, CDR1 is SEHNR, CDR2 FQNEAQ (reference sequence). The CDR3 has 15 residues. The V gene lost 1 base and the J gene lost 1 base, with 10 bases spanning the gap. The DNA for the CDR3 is TGTGCCAGCAGCTTAGGTCCGGACCTCCAAGAGACCCAGTACTTC. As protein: CASSLGPDLQETQYF.

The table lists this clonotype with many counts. The CDR3: CASSLRGGLLEAFF. CDR3 DNA sequence: TGTGCCAGCAGTTTAAGGGGGGGCCTCCTTGAAGCTTTCTTT. The chain carries TRBV27 and TRBJ1-1, with D tentatively TRBD1 (6 bases). CDR1 is MNHEY, CDR2 SMNVEV, per germline (reference sequence). With 2 bases removed from V and 7 bases from J, the gap between germline ends came to 14 bases. There are 14 residues in the CDR3.

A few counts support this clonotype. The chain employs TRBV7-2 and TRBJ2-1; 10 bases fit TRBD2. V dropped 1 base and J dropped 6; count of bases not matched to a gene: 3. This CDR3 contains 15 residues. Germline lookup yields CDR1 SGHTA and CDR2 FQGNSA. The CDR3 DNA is TGTGCCAGCAGCTTAGTTAGCGGGAGGACCAATGAGCAGTTCTTC. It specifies CASSLVSGRTNEQFF.

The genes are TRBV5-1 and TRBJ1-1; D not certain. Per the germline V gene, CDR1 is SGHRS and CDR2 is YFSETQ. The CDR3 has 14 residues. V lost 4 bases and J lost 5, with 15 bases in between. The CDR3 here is CASSPNFGETEAFF. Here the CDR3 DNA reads TGCGCCAGCAGCCCCAATTTCGGGGAGACTGAAGCTTTCTTT.

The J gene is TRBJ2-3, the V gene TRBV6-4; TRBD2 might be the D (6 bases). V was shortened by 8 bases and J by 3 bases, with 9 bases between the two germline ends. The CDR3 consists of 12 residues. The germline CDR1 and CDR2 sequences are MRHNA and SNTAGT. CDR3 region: CASDSGTDTQYF. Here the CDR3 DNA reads TGTGCCAGCGATAGCGGAACAGATACGCAGTATTTT.

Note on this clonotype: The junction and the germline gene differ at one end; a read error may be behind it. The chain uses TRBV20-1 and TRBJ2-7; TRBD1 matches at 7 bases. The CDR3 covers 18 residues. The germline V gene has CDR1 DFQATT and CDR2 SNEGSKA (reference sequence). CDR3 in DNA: TGCAGTGCTAGTAGGGACAGCAATAAGCTCAAGGGGTACTTATCGTCGGACTTC. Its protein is CSASRDSNKLKGYLSSDF.

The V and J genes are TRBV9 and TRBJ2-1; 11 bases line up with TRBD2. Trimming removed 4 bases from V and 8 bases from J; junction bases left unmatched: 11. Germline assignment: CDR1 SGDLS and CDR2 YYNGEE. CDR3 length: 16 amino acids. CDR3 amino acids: CASSTPGSGRVHEQFF. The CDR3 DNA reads TGTGCCAGCAGCACCCCAGGTAGCGGGAGGGTCCATGAGCAGTTCTTC.